The 8 T cell receptor beta chains below all came from one sample that was sequenced in a study of immune evolution from preneoplasia to lung adenocarcinoma. Repertoires were generated with immunoSEQ multiplex PCR, while TCRdb's copy carries only in-frame clones and drops some. The repertoire consists of just over 4,000 clones, with 82% occurring once and the leading ten covering approximately 15%. Input material: FFPE adjacent normal lung tissue. These receptors came from a donor older than 65 with lung adenocarcinoma.

This clone was seen only a few times. V is TRBV5-4 and J is TRBJ2-3; 8 bases align to TRBD1. Losses at the gene ends were 5 bases for V and 1 base for J; bases not matched to a gene: 6. The CDR3 is made up of 15 amino acids. Germline assignment: CDR1 SGHNT and CDR2 YYREEE (reference sequence). As DNA, the CDR3 is TGTGCCAGCAGTAGACAGGGGATCGGCACAGATACGCAGTATTTT. Amino acids: CASSRQGIGTDTQYF.

The chain links TRBV5-4 to TRBJ1-2; no reliable D call. Per germline, CDR1 SGHNT and CDR2 YYREEE (reference sequence). The CDR3 has 13 amino acids. Trimming removed 0 bases from V and 5 bases from J, with 8 bases in between. CDR3 sequence (DNA): TGTGCCAGCAGCTTGGCCGTCCGGTATGGCTACACCTTC. Its translation is CASSLAVRYGYTF. Full variable domain (missing parts from reference TRBV5-4 and TRBJ1-2): ETGVTQSPTHLIKTRGQQVTLRCSSQSGHNTVSWYQQALGQGPQFIFQYYREEENGRGNFPPRFSGLQFPNYSSELNVNALELDDSALYLCASSLAVRYGYTFGSGTRLTVV.

The chain has TRBV25-1 and TRBJ2-6, with D tentatively TRBD1 (5 bases). Trimming pared 5 bases from V and 0 bases from J, leaving 11 bases between. Germline CDR1 reads MGHDK; CDR2 reads SYGVNS. The CDR3 contains 16 residues. The CDR3 region has the DNA TGTGCCAGCAGTAGACAGCAGCTCTCTGGGGCCAACGTCCTGACTTTC. Translation: CASSRQQLSGANVLTF.

This clone was detected once. V is TRBV7-3 and J is TRBJ2-3; TRBD2 matches at 16 bases. This CDR3 contains 20 residues. Per the germline V gene, CDR1 is SGHTA and CDR2 is FQGTGA. V was pared by 0 bases and J by 3 bases, with 9 bases of the junction left unmatched. DNA of the CDR3: TGTGCCAGCAGCTTAACGGGACTAGCGGGGGGGACTTTAGGGACAGATACGCAGTATTTT. Residues: CASSLTGLAGGTLGTDTQYF.

The chain recombines TRBV11-2 with TRBJ1-1; D gene ambiguous. CDR3 length equals 12 residues. Germline CDR1 and CDR2: SGHAT and FQNNGV. V lost 3 bases to trimming and J lost 11 bases, with 13 bases between them. The CDR3 reads CASSLRSDDAFF. Here the CDR3 DNA reads TGTGCCAGCAGCTTGCGCTCGGATGATGCTTTCTTT.

This clone was seen once. This chain joins TRBV29-1 and TRBJ2-7; a possible D gene is TRBD1 (6 bases). The V end was cut by 1 base, the J end by 4 bases, with 8 bases between. Germline CDR1 reads SQVTM; CDR2 reads ANQGSEA. The CDR3 loop spans 12 amino acids. The CDR3 DNA reads as TGCAGCGTTGAAGCGGACAGTTACGAGCAGTACTTC. This sequence encodes CSVEADSYEQYF.

The chain links TRBV7-9 to TRBJ2-7; the D gene is possibly TRBD2 (6 bases). The germline CDR1 and CDR2 sequences are SEHNR and FQNEAQ (reference sequence). Trimming took off 5 bases at V and 2 bases at J, with 16 bases between the two ends. The CDR3 totals 15 residues. The CDR3 sequence is CASSPVGLATYEQYF. DNA of the CDR3: TGTGCCAGCAGCCCAGTGGGTCTAGCGACCTACGAGCAGTACTTC.

This clone showed up just a few times. This chain joins TRBV7-2 and TRBJ1-1, with D possibly matching TRBD1 (5 bases). CDR1 is SGHTA, CDR2 FQGNSA, per germline. The CDR3 is 15 amino acids. Trimming took off 2 bases at V and 0 bases at J, with 10 bases between the two ends. Here the CDR3 reads CASSLWGIMNTEAFF. CDR3 DNA sequence: TGTGCCAGCAGCTTATGGGGCATAATGAACACTGAAGCTTTCTTT.